This T cell receptor (beta chain) was obtained from a study of blood T cells in healthy people across ages. Study findings and constraints: Diversity estimates drawn from one million T cells were deemed underestimates.

Using a J-beta primer mix together with a sample-barcoded 5' primer, a second PCR was run for roughly 7 to 11 cycles. Each sample provided no less than 2.5 million CDR3-containing paired-end reads. TCRdb re-called the 5' RACE reads through MiXCR, storing one row per CDR3 protein. The table includes around 400,000 distinct CDR3 sequences, approximately 52% detected once. To note about this clonotype: Its target is unknown.

Germline CDR1 SGHTA, CDR2 FQGNSA. The CDR3 extends over 15 amino acids. The rearrangement links TRBV7-2 to TRBJ2-7; D is possibly TRBD1 (6 bases). The J call may be wrong; the DNA end is better matched by TRBJ2-5. The sequencing sample was made of blood. The sequence came from a man aged 55 to 70 in good health. CDR3: CASSFVPGTSETQYF. Here the CDR3 DNA reads TGTGCCAGCAGCTTTGTGCCAGGGACATCGGAGACCCAGTACTTC.